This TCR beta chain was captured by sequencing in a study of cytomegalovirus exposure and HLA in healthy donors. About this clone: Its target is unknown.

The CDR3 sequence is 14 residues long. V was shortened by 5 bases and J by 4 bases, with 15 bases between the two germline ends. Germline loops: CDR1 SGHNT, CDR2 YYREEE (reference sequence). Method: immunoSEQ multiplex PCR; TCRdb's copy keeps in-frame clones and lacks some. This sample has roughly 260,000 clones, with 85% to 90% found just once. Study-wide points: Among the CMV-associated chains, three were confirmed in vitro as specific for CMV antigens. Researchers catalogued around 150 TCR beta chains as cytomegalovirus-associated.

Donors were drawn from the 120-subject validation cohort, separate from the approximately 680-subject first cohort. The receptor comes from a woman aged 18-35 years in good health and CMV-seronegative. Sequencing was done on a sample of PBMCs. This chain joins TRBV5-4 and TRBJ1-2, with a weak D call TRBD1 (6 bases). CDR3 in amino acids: CASREQGLIYGYTF. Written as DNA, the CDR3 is TGTGCCAGCAGGGAACAGGGTCTGATCTATGGCTACACCTTC.